The 21 T cell receptor beta chains listed next were all sequenced from one sample in a study of metastatic and nonmetastatic thyroid tumors. No patient received treatment before thyroid surgery. TCRdb reprocessed the PCR reads using MiXCR. The sample yields about 69,000 clones, over 12% seen once. The sample was blood. These receptors were collected from a male donor with papillary thyroid cancer or a benign thyroid nodule (not recorded which). Some clones in this sample may be carry-over from other donors' samples.

This clone was observed a handful of times. A much larger clone is a single base away; this may be a read error. The J gene is TRBJ2-4, the V gene TRBV10-2; D may be TRBD1 (5 bases). CDR1 is WSHSY, CDR2 SAAADI, per germline. This CDR3 is built from 13 residues. This CDR3 is CASRDPRGNIQYF. In DNA form, the CDR3 reads TGCGCCAGCCGTGACCCAAGGGGAAACATTCAGTACTTC.

This clone showed up many times. V and J are TRBV29-1 and TRBJ1-4, with D possibly being TRBD1 (5 bases). Trimming pared 4 bases from V and 4 bases from J, leaving 13 bases between. This CDR3 region has 14 residues. Germline-derived CDR1 and CDR2 are SQVTM and ANQGSEA. DNA for the CDR3: TGCAGCGTTGCCCGGGTAGGGGATAATGAAAAACTGTTTTTT. This gives the protein CSVARVGDNEKLFF.

This clone was observed many times. Other DNA sequences in this sample translate to the same CDR3. V and J are TRBV27 and TRBJ2-5, with 7 bases that match TRBD1. CDR1 MNHEY and CDR2 SMNVEV come from the germline V gene (reference sequence). The CDR3 has 15 amino acids. Germline trimming cut 5 bases from V and 3 bases from J; bases unmatched to any gene: 9. CDR3: CASSPPGTVKETQYF. Here the CDR3 DNA reads TGTGCCAGCAGTCCCCCCGGGACAGTAAAAGAGACCCAGTACTTC.

In the case of this clone: One junction end disagrees with the germline gene, perhaps due to a read error. V and J are TRBV6-1 and TRBJ1-2, with a weak D call TRBD1 (6 bases). The CDR3 contains 16 residues. Looked up from germline, CDR1 is MNHNS and CDR2 is SASEGT. CDR3 protein: CASSEAVTHRDYGYTF. The CDR3 nucleotides read TGTGCCAGCAGTGAAGCAGTTACACACAGGGACTATGGATACACCTTC.

This clone turned up a few times. The chain carries TRBV30 and TRBJ1-1; 8 bases line up with TRBD1. This CDR3 is 15 amino acids long. Germline CDR1 is GTSNPN and CDR2 is SVGIG (reference sequence). After removal of 0 bases from V and 6 bases from J, the junction contained 9 bases not matched to a gene. CDR3 region: CAWSVDATGVAEAFF. CDR3 DNA sequence: TGTGCCTGGAGTGTAGACGCGACAGGGGTGGCTGAAGCTTTCTTT.

This clone was recorded at least ten times. The rearrangement joins TRBV6-5 to TRBJ1-6; 12 nucleotides match TRBD1. The CDR3 consists of 18 residues. The germline gives CDR1 MNHEY, CDR2 SVGAGI. V lost 0 bases, J lost 6 bases, and 6 bases stayed unmatched. The CDR3 region is CASSYSRDRGPRNSPLHF. For the CDR3, the DNA is TGTGCCAGCAGTTACTCAAGGGACAGGGGGCCGCGTAATTCACCCCTCCACTTT.

In its sample, this clone was seen many times. A read error may explain this, as a much larger clone is one base away. V gene TRBV6-1 combines with J gene TRBJ1-1, with a weak D call TRBD1 (6 bases). Trimming pared 6 bases from V and 4 bases from J, leaving 12 bases between. The CDR3 has 13 amino acids. Germline-derived CDR1 and CDR2 are MNHNS and SASEGT. In DNA form, the CDR3 reads TGTGCCAGCAGACAGGGCGGGAGCACTGAAGCTTTCTTT. Amino acid sequence: CASRQGGSTEAFF.

The sample holds many counts of this clone. This chain connects TRBV18 to TRBJ1-5, with D unclear. V gave up 3 bases and J gave up 3 bases, with 9 bases separating them. In germline, CDR1 is KGHSH, CDR2 LQKENI. This CDR3 has 14 amino acids. The CDR3, as DNA: TGTGCCAGCTCACCGCGACGCGACAATCAGCCCCAGCATTTT. Amino acids: CASSPRRDNQPQHF.

This clone was picked up many times. The chain has TRBV28 and TRBJ2-7, with TRBD2 identical over 7 bases. The CDR3 loop spans 14 amino acids. V trimming: 6 bases; J trimming: 0 bases; junction bases outside the gene matches: 5. Germline loops: CDR1 MDHEN, CDR2 SYDVKM. CDR3 loop: CASRGGGSSYEQYF. The CDR3 DNA follows: TGTGCCAGCAGGGGGGGAGGGAGCTCCTACGAGCAGTACTTC. The full variable domain, with the rest looked up from reference TRBV28 and TRBJ2-7, is DVKVTQSSRYLVKRTGEKVFLECVQDMDHENMFWYRQDPGLGLRLIYFSYDVKMKEKGDIPEGYSVSREKKERFSLILESASTNQTSMYLCASRGGGSSYEQYFGPGTRLTVT.

This clone was recorded many times. The chain has TRBV29-1 and TRBJ1-3; 8 nucleotides align to TRBD1. CDR3 size: 16 residues. V trimming: 4 bases; J trimming: 0 bases; junction bases outside the gene matches: 8. The V gene's germline CDR1 is SQVTM and CDR2 ANQGSEA. For the CDR3, the DNA is TGCAGCGTTGCCCAGGACAGGGCCTTCTCTGGAAACACCATATATTTT. Translating gives CSVAQDRAFSGNTIYF.

This clone came up a few times. The chain employs TRBV7-9 and TRBJ2-1, with a tentative D call TRBD2 (5 bases). Germline V gene lookup returns CDR1 SEHNR and CDR2 FQNEAQ (reference sequence). The V end lost 2 bases, the J end lost 12 bases, and 11 bases lay between the germline ends. The CDR3 extends over 12 amino acids. The CDR3 here is CASSLFTEGQFF. The CDR3, as DNA: TGTGCCAGCAGCTTATTTACCGAGGGGCAGTTCTTC.

This clone was seen ten or more times. The CDR3 loop reads CSAPRLGGGFGYTF. The CDR3, as DNA: TGCAGTGCCCCCCGCCTGGGAGGGGGCTTCGGCTACACCTTC. The J gene is TRBJ1-2, the V gene TRBV20-1, with 7 positions matching TRBD1. CDR3 size: 14 residues. V was clipped by 6 bases and J by 8 bases; unmatched bases: 15. Germline V gene data show CDR1 as DFQATT and CDR2 as SNEGSKA (reference sequence).

The table lists this clone with many counts. J is TRBJ2-1 and V is TRBV28; TRBD2 aligns across 7 bases. The CDR3 has 13 residues. V gave up 7 bases and J gave up 4 bases; unmatched junction bases: 4. CDR1 is MDHEN, CDR2 SYDVKM, per germline. CDR3 sequence reads: CASKASGYNEQFF. The DNA for the CDR3 is TGTGCCAGCAAGGCTAGCGGTTACAATGAGCAGTTCTTC.

The chain carries TRBV5-1 and TRBJ2-3; weak D call: TRBD1 (6 bases). This CDR3 has 14 amino acids. The germline V gene encodes CDR1 SGHRS and CDR2 YFSETQ. V was pared by 3 bases and J by 4 bases, with 12 bases between. Here the CDR3 reads CASSSTGAPDTQYF. The CDR3, as DNA: TGCGCCAGCAGCTCGACAGGTGCTCCAGATACGCAGTATTTT.

Worth noting for this clone: This may be a read error, as it is one base from a much larger clone. DNA for the CDR3: TGCGCCAGCAGCCAAGATTCAGCGGGAGGTTCACTGCAGTTCTTC. This translates into CASSQDSAGGSLQFF. The rearrangement joins TRBV4-3 to TRBJ2-1; 9 positions match TRBD2. Trimming cost V 0 bases and J 12 bases; bases outside gene matches: 9. Germline lookup yields CDR1 LGHNA and CDR2 YSLEER. The CDR3 covers 15 residues.

This clone was detected ten times or more. The chain employs TRBV7-2 and TRBJ2-3, with a possible D match to TRBD1 (5 bases). The CDR3 totals 16 residues. The V gene lost 0 bases and the J gene lost 2 bases, with 12 bases spanning the gap. Germline-derived CDR1 and CDR2 are SGHTA and FQGNSA. CDR3 in amino acids: CASSLASTGPTDTQYF. The CDR3 nucleotides are TGTGCCAGCAGCTTAGCGTCAACAGGACCCACAGATACGCAGTATTTT.

V usage is TRBV9 and J usage is TRBJ2-7; 8 nucleotides match TRBD1. CDR3 length: 16 residues. The germline V gene has CDR1 SGDLS and CDR2 YYNGEE. The CDR3 protein is CACGGQDTISSYEQYV. Here the CDR3 DNA reads TGTGCTTGTGGGGGACAGGACACAATAAGCTCCTACGAGCAGTACGTC.

A word on this clone: Being one base from a much bigger clone, this may be a read error. The rearrangement uses TRBV5-6 and TRBJ2-3; D is undetermined. Germline V gives CDR1 SGHDT, CDR2 YYEEEE. V dropped 4 bases and J dropped 5 bases, with 11 bases sitting between them. The CDR3 is 13 residues long. In DNA form, the CDR3 reads TGTGCCAGCAGCAATCCTTATGAAGATACGCAGTATTTT. It yields the protein CASSNPYEDTQYF. Looking up the rest from reference TRBV5-6 and TRBJ2-3 gives the full variable domain: DAGVTQSPTHLIKTRGQQVTLRCSPKSGHDTVSWYQQALGQGPQFIFQYYEEEERQRGNFPDRFSGHQFPNYSSELNVNALLLGDSALYLCASSNPYEDTQYFGPGTRLTVL.

This clone was picked up many times. Just one base apart from a much larger clone, this may be a read error. Other DNA variants within this sample encode the same CDR3. This chain joins TRBV28 and TRBJ1-1; tentatively, D is TRBD1 (5 bases). The CDR3 sequence is 16 residues long. Germline V gene lookup returns CDR1 MDHEN and CDR2 SYDVKM. Trimming pared 4 bases from V and 4 bases from J, leaving 19 bases between. The CDR3 DNA sequence: TGTGCCAGCAGTTCTCACCCGGGGCCGGGGTGCACTGAAGCTTTCTTT. Translating it yields CASSSHPGPGCTEAFF.

This clone has ten or more counts. V usage is TRBV6-2 or TRBV6-3 and J usage is TRBJ2-7, with 7 bases matching TRBD1. The CDR3 covers 15 residues. The J segment lost 0 bases and the V segment lost 2 bases, leaving 4 bases of the junction unmatched. Germline-derived CDR1 and CDR2 are MNHEY and SVGEGT. In DNA, the CDR3 is TGTGCCAGCAGTTACGGGACAGAGAGCTCCTACGAGCAGTACGTC. Protein sequence: CASSYGTESSYEQYV.

This clone has only a few counts. The chain is built from TRBV28 and TRBJ1-1, with a possible D match to TRBD1 (5 bases). Trimming removed 1 base from V and 3 bases from J, with 15 bases in between. The CDR3 is 16 amino acids. Germline CDR1 is MDHEN and CDR2 is SYDVKM. CDR3 sequence reads: CASSLSSWGRDTEAFF. The CDR3 region has the DNA TGTGCCAGCAGTTTATCGTCATGGGGCCGGGACACTGAAGCTTTCTTT.